This record concerns one T cell receptor (beta chain) sequence. This sample was included in a study of T cell responses to AZD1222 COVID-19 vaccine. V lost 0 bases and J lost 0, with 8 bases in between. Looked up from germline, CDR1 is SGHNT and CDR2 is YYREEE (reference sequence). The CDR3 consists of 15 residues. Clones were read by immunoSEQ multiplex PCR, and TCRdb kept only the in-frame ones, dropping some. This table holds some 97,000 clones, about 87% found once. The material sequenced was peripheral blood, taken on day 0 of AZD1222 vaccination. The V and J genes are TRBV5-4 and TRBJ2-3; maybe TRBD2 (6 bases). The receptor's source is an adult in good health. CDR3 amino acids: CASSLGGTSTDTQYF. The CDR3 nucleotides read TGTGCCAGCAGCTTGGGCGGGACTAGCACAGATACGCAGTATTTT.